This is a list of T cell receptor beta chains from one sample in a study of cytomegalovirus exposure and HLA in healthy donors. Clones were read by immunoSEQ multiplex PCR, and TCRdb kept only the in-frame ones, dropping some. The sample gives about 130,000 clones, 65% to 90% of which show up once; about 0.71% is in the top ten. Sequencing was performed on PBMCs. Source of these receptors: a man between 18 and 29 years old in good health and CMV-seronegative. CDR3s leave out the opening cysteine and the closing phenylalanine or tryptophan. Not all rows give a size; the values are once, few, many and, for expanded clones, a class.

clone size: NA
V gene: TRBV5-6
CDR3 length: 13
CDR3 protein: ASSPTSPADYGYT

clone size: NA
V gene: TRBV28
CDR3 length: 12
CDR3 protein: ASTSGTPEQPQH

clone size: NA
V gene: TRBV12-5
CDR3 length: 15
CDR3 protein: ASGLGLGNSGANVLT

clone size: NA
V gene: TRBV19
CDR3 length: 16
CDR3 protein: ASLNRGAGEGVDTEAF

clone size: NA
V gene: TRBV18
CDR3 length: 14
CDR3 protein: ASSPLPGQQNSPLH

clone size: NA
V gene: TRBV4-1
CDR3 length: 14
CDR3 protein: ASSQGLAGGLGEQY

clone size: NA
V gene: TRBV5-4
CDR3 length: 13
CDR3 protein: ASSSVTGTGNTIY

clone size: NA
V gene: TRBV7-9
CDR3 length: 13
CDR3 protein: ASSPHKAGVKGYT

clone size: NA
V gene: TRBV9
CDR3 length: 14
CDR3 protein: ASSVRTSGVLETQY

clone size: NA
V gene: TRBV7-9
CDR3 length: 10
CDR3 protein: SSSSISIEAF

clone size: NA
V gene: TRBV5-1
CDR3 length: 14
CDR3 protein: ASSLGGTGSGNEQY

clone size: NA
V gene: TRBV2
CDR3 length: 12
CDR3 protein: ASSRDTADTEAF

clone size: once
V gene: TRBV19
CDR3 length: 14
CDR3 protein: ASKPGIGESNEKLF

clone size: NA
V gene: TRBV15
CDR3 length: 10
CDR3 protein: ATSRGRETQY

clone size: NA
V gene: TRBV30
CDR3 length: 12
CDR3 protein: AWKRQHLTYEQY

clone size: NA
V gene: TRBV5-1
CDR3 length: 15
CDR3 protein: ASSSPVIGGQTDTQY

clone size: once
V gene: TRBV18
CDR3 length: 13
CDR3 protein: ASSPSGIPNQPQH

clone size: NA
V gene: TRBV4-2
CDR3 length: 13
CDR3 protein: ASSLTETVAHEQY

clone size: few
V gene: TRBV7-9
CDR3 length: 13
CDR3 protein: ASSGGGASTDTQY

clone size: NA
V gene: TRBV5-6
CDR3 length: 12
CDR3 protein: ASKASGFQETQY

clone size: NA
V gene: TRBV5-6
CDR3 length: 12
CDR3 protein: ASSGAGGYNEQF

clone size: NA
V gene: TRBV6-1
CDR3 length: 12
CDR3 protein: ASSEQGGDQPQH

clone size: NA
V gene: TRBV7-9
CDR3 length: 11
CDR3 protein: ASSLGRRNEQF

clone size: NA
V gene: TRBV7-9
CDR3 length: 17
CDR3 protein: ASSLGSLLGGPGANVLT

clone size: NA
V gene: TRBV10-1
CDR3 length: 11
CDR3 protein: ASSPLTQDTQY

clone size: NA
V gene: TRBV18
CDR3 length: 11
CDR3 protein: ASSPLERRDLS

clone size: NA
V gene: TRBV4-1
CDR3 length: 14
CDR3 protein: ASSQSSGAGWETQY

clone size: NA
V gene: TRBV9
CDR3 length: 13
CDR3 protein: ASSETQSSGNTIY

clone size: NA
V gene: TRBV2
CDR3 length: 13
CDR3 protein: ASSTLSGGTDTQY

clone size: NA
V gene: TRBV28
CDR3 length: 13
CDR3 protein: ASSQPGQGLNEQF

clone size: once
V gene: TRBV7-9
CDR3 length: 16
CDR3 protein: ASINWGDRPFWNYGYT

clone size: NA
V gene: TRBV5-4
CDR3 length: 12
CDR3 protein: ASSLGQGIYGYT

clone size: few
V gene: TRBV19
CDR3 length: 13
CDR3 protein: ASSSDGNENQPQH

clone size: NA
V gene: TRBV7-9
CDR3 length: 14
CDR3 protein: ASSLAGGANTGELF

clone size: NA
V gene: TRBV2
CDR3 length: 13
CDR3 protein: ASSRTGVSNQPQH

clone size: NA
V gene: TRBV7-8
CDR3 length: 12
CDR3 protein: ASSLRRTAEKLF

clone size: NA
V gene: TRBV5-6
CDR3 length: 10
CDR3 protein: ASSIIQSPLH

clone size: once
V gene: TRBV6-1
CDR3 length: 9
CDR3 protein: ASRGPREAF